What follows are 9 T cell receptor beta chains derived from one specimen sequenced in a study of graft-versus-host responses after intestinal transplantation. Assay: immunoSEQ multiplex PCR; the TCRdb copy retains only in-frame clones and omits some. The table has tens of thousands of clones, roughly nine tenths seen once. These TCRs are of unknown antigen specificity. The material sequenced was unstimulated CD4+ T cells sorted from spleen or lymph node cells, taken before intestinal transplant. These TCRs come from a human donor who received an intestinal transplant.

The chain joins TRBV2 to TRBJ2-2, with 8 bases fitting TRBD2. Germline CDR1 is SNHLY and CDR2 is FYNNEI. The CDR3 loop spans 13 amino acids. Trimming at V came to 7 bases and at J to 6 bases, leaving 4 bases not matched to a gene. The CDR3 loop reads CASTGTRAGELFF. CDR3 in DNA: TGTGCCAGCACCGGGACTAGGGCCGGGGAGCTGTTTTTT.

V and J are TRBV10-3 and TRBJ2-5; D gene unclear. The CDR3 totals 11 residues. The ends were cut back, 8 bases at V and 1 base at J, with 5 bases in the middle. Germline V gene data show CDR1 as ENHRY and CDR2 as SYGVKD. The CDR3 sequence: CAIRLQETQYF. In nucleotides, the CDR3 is TGTGCCATCCGACTCCAAGAGACCCAGTACTTC.

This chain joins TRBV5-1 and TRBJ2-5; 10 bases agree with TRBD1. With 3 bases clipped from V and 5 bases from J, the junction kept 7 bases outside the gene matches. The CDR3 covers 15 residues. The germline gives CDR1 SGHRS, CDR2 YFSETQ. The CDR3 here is CASSWGGTGVETQYF. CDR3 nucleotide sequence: TGCGCCAGCAGCTGGGGGGGGACAGGGGTCGAGACCCAGTACTTC.

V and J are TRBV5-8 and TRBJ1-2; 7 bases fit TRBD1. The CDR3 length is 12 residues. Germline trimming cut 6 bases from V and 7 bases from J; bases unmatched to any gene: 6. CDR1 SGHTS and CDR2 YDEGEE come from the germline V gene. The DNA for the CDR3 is TGTGCCAGCAATGGACAGGCCGGTGGCTACACCTTC. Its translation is CASNGQAGGYTF. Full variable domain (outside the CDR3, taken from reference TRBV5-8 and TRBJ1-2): EAGVTQSPTHLIKTRGQQATLRCSPISGHTSVYWYQQALGLGLQFLLWYDEGEERNRGNFPPRFSGRQFPNYSSELNVNALELEDSALYLCASNGQAGGYTFGSGTRLTVV.

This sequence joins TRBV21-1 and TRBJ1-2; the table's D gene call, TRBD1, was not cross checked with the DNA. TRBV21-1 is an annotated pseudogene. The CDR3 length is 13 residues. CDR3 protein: CATVPRQGYGYTF. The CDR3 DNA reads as TGTGCCACCGTACCCCGACAGGGCTATGGCTACACCTTC.

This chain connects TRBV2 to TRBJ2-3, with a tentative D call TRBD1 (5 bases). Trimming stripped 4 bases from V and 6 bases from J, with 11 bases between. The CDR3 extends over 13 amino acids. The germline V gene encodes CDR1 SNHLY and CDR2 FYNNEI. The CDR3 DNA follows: TGTGCCAGCAGTGGTGAGTCAGGGGATACGCAGTATTTT. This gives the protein CASSGESGDTQYF.

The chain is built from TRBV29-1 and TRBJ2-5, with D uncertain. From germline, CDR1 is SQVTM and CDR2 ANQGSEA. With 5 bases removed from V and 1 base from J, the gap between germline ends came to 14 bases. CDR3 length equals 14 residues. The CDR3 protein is CSVFPLRGQETQYF. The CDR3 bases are TGCAGCGTTTTCCCCTTGCGAGGCCAAGAGACCCAGTACTTC.

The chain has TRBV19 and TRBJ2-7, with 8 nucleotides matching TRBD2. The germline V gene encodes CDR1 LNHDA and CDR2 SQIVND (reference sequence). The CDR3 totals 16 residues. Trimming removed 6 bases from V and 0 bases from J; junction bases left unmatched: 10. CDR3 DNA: TGTGCCAGTAGCCGGGAGGCGCGGGGGGACTCCTACGAGCAGTACTTC. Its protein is CASSREARGDSYEQYF.

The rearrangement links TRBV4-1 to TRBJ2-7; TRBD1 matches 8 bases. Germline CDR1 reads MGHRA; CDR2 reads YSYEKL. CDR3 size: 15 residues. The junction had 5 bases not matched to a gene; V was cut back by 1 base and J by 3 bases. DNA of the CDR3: TGCGCCAGCAGCCAAGGCCTGGACAGGGACTACGAGCAGTACTTC. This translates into CASSQGLDRDYEQYF.